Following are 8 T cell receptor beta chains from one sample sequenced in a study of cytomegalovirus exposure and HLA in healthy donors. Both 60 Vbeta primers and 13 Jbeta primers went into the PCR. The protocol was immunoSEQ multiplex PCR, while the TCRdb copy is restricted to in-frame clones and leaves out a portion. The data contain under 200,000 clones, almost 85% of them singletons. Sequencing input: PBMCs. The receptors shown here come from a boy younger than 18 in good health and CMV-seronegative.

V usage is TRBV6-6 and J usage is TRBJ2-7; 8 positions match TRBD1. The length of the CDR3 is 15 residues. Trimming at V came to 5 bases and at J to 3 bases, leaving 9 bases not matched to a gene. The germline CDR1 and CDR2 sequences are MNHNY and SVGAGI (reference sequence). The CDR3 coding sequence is TGTGCCAGCAGTCCCAGCGCAGGGGGCCTCTACGAGCAGTACTTC. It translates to CASSPSAGGLYEQYF.

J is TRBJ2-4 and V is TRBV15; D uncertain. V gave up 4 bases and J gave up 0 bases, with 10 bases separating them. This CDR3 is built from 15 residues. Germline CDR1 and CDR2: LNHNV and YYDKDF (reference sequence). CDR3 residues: CATSTPRLAKNIQYF. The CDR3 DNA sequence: TGTGCCACCAGCACACCGCGGCTAGCCAAAAACATTCAGTACTTC.

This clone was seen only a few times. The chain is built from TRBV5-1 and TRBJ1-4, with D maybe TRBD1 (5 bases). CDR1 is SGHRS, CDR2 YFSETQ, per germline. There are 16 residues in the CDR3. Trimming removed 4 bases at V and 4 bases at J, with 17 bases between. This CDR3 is CASSPGDRLFNEKLFF. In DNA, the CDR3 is TGCGCCAGCAGCCCGGGGGACCGGCTATTTAATGAAAAACTGTTTTTT.

The CDR3 protein is CASSLEGGGSYEQYF. The CDR3 coding sequence is TGTGCCAGCAGCCTCGAGGGAGGGGGATCCTACGAGCAGTACTTC. V and J are TRBV27 and TRBJ2-7, with D possibly being TRBD2 (7 bases). Germline CDR1 and CDR2: MNHEY and SMNVEV (reference sequence). The CDR3 totals 15 residues. Trimming removed 6 bases at V and 1 base at J, with 16 bases between.

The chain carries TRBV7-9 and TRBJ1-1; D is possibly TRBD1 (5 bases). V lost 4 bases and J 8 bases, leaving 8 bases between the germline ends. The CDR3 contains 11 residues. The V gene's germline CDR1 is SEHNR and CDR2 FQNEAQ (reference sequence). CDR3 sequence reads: CASSYSGEAFF. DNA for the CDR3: TGTGCCAGCAGCTACTCAGGGGAAGCTTTCTTT.

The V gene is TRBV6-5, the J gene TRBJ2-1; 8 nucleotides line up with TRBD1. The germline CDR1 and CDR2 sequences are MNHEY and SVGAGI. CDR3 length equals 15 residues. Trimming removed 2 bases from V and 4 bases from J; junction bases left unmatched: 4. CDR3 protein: CASSYRTGSYNEQFF. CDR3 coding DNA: TGTGCCAGCAGTTACCGGACAGGGTCTTACAATGAGCAGTTCTTC.

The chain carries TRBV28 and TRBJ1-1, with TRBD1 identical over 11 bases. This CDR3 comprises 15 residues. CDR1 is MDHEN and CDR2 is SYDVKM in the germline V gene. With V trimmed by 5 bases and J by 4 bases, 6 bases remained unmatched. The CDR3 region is CASSPPGTGGTEAFF. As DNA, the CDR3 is TGTGCCAGCAGTCCCCCCGGGACAGGGGGCACTGAAGCTTTCTTT.

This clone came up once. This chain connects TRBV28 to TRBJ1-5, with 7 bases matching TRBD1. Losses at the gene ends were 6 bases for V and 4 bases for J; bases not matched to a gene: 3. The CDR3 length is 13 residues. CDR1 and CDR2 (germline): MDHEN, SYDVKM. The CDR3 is CASSAGGNQPQHF. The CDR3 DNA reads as TGTGCCAGCAGCGCAGGGGGGAATCAGCCCCAGCATTTT. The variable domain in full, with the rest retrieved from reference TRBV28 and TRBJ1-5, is DVKVTQSSRYLVKRTGEKVFLECVQDMDHENMFWYRQDPGLGLRLIYFSYDVKMKEKGDIPEGYSVSREKKERFSLILESASTNQTSMYLCASSAGGNQPQHFGDGTRLSIL.